These 26 T cell receptor beta chains share one sample of origin, sequenced in a study of blood T cell repertoires in COVID-19. The repertoire was sequenced with immunoSEQ multiplex PCR; TCRdb's copy has only in-frame clones and lacks some. This table has hundreds of thousands of clones, roughly 87% appearing once. Sequences were obtained from peripheral blood. The receptors were sampled from a woman younger than 30 who had recovered from COVID-19.

The V call is TRBV20-1, the J call TRBJ2-7; the D is unclear. This CDR3 has 8 residues. Germline-derived CDR1 and CDR2 are DFQATT and SNEGSKA (reference sequence). CDR3 loop: CTAREQYF. CDR3 in DNA: TGCACTGCCAGGGAGCAGTACTTC.

J is TRBJ2-7 and V is TRBV19, with D tentatively TRBD1 (5 bases). The germline V gene encodes CDR1 LNHDA and CDR2 SQIVND (reference sequence). V shed 6 bases and J shed 6 bases, with 18 bases lying between them. CDR3 length: 14 residues. CDR3 nucleotide sequence: TGTGCCAGTAGCCCGGATTTTGGGGCGTTCGAGCAGTACTTC. Translation gives CASSPDFGAFEQYF.

In nucleotides, the CDR3 is TGTGCCAGTAGTTTCCTAGCGGGAGGCACAGATACGCAGTATTTT. This encodes CASSFLAGGTDTQYF. V is TRBV19 and J is TRBJ2-3, with 10 bases matching TRBD2. V dropped 5 bases and J dropped 1; count of bases not matched to a gene: 3. This CDR3 spans 15 amino acids. Germline lookup yields CDR1 LNHDA and CDR2 SQIVND (reference sequence).

The chain employs TRBV19 and TRBJ1-6; 7 bases fit TRBD1. Trimming took 10 bases from V and 5 from J; bases not matched to a gene: 11. The germline CDR1 and CDR2 sequences are LNHDA and SQIVND (reference sequence). The CDR3 is 15 amino acids. The CDR3 reads CATHPGTANNSPLHF. The CDR3, as DNA: TGTGCCACCCACCCCGGGACAGCAAATAATTCACCCCTCCACTTT. Drawing the rest from reference TRBV19 and TRBJ1-6, the complete variable domain is DGGITQSPKYLFRKEGQNVTLSCEQNLNHDAMYWYRQDPGQGLRLIYYSQIVNDFQKGDIAEGYSVSREKKESFPLTVTSAQKNPTAFYLCATHPGTANNSPLHFGNGTRLTVT.

This chain joins TRBV30 and TRBJ2-1; D may be TRBD2 (6 bases). The CDR3 consists of 15 residues. Germline V lookup: CDR1 GTSNPN, CDR2 SVGIG (reference sequence). Trimming took 1 base from V and 5 from J, leaving 15 bases between them. The CDR3 DNA is TGTGCCTGGAGTGGTGGGACTCGAGGGGACAATGAGCAGTTCTTC. Translating gives CAWSGGTRGDNEQFF.

V is TRBV5-6 and J is TRBJ2-3; 8 bases match TRBD2. Germline values: CDR1 SGHDT, CDR2 YYEEEE. CDR3 length: 15 amino acids. The junction had 13 bases not matched to a gene; V was cut back by 5 bases and J by 8 bases. The CDR3 DNA sequence: TGTGCCAGCAGGCGGCTAGCGGGTGCGCATAGTACGCAGTATTTT. Translating it yields CASRRLAGAHSTQYF.

The chain links TRBV5-1 to TRBJ1-5; D possibly corresponds to TRBD1 (6 bases). Germline CDR1 reads SGHRS; CDR2 reads YFSETQ. CDR3 length equals 15 residues. V dropped 4 bases and J dropped 4 bases, with 15 bases sitting between them. The CDR3 loop reads CASSQHGQPNQPQHF. The CDR3 DNA reads TGCGCCAGCAGCCAGCACGGACAGCCTAATCAGCCCCAGCATTTT. The variable domain in full, with the rest retrieved from reference TRBV5-1 and TRBJ1-5, is KAGVTQTPRYLIKTRGQQVTLSCSPISGHRSVSWYQQTPGQGLQFLFEYFSETQRNKGNFPGRFSGRQFSNSRSEMNVSTLELGDSALYLCASSQHGQPNQPQHFGDGTRLSIL.

This clone was detected only a few times. This chain links TRBV7-9 with TRBJ2-7, with a tentative D call TRBD2 (5 bases). Germline V lookup: CDR1 SEHNR, CDR2 FQNEAQ (reference sequence). Trimming removed 3 bases from V and 7 bases from J, with 16 bases in between. The CDR3 covers 14 residues. The CDR3 spells CASSFPDGVMEQYF. In DNA form, the CDR3 reads TGTGCCAGCAGCTTCCCAGACGGGGTAATGGAGCAGTACTTC.

The genes are TRBV6-2 or TRBV6-3 and TRBJ2-2; D call uncertain. V was shortened by 5 bases and J by 0 bases, with 7 bases between the two germline ends. Germline V CDR1 and CDR2: MNHEY, SVGEGT. The length of the CDR3 is 14 residues. CDR3 in amino acids: CASSAQSNTGELFF. As DNA, the CDR3 is TGTGCCAGCAGTGCCCAGTCGAACACCGGGGAGCTGTTTTTT.

The sample holds a few counts of this clone. The chain is built from TRBV25-1 and TRBJ2-5; D unclear. The CDR3 sequence is 16 residues long. CDR1 MGHDK and CDR2 SYGVNS come from the germline V gene. V shed 3 bases and J shed 2 bases, with 16 bases lying between them. CDR3 sequence (DNA): TGTGCCAGCAGTGATCGGCAGAGCGTTGGGCAAGAGACCCAGTACTTC. Residues: CASSDRQSVGQETQYF.

The genes are TRBV9 and TRBJ2-1; 7 nucleotides line up with TRBD2. The germline gives CDR1 SGDLS, CDR2 YYNGEE. With 0 bases clipped from V and 0 bases from J, the junction kept 3 bases outside the gene matches. The CDR3 runs to 16 residues. The CDR3 loop is CASSVAGGLSYNEQFF. The CDR3 DNA sequence: TGTGCCAGCAGCGTAGCGGGAGGACTCTCCTACAATGAGCAGTTCTTC.

The chain uses TRBV28 and TRBJ2-7, with 8 bases fitting TRBD2. The CDR3 has 13 amino acids. Germline assignment: CDR1 MDHEN and CDR2 SYDVKM. V dropped 7 bases and J dropped 2; count of bases not matched to a gene: 4. DNA for the CDR3: TGTGCCAGCACCATGACTAGCGCCTACGAGCAGTACTTC. This translates into CASTMTSAYEQYF.

The V gene is TRBV11-2, the J gene TRBJ2-1; 12 bases are shared with TRBD2. The CDR3 is 16 amino acids. V was clipped by 7 bases and J by 3 bases; unmatched bases: 7. Germline V CDR1 and CDR2: SGHAT, FQNNGV. CDR3 region: CASILGLAGSYNEQFF. The CDR3 DNA follows: TGTGCCAGCATCCTCGGACTAGCGGGAAGCTACAATGAGCAGTTCTTC.

V gene TRBV7-3 combines with J gene TRBJ2-1; possibly TRBD1 for D (6 bases). The CDR3 has 15 amino acids. The germline V gene has CDR1 SGHTA and CDR2 FQGTGA. V dropped 2 bases and J dropped 2 bases, with 10 bases sitting between them. The DNA for the CDR3 is TGTGCCAGCAGCTTACGGCAGGGGCCCTACAATGAGCAGTTCTTC. Amino acids: CASSLRQGPYNEQFF.

V is TRBV27 and J is TRBJ2-1; the D gene is possibly TRBD2 (5 bases). Germline loops: CDR1 MNHEY, CDR2 SMNVEV (reference sequence). This CDR3 spans 17 amino acids. V was trimmed by 2 bases and J by 4 bases, leaving 18 bases between them. The CDR3 spells CASSLRKASYYYNEQFF. For the CDR3, the DNA is TGTGCCAGCAGTTTAAGGAAAGCTAGCTATTATTACAATGAGCAGTTCTTC.

This clone was seen a single time. The V and J genes are TRBV6-2 or TRBV6-3 and TRBJ2-6; TRBD1 matches 8 bases. V was clipped by 4 bases and J by 2 bases; unmatched bases: 7. The length of the CDR3 is 17 residues. Germline V gives CDR1 MNHEY, CDR2 SVGEGT. CDR3 sequence: CASSWVQGAAGANVLTF. DNA for the CDR3: TGTGCCAGCAGTTGGGTCCAGGGGGCAGCTGGGGCCAACGTCCTGACTTTC.

This clone has just one count. This chain links TRBV5-1 with TRBJ1-6; 11 bases map to TRBD1. This CDR3 is built from 18 residues. V was clipped by 3 bases and J by 0 bases; unmatched bases: 5. Germline loops: CDR1 SGHRS, CDR2 YFSETQ. The CDR3 sequence is CASSWTGGSSSYNSPLHF. In DNA, the CDR3 is TGCGCCAGCAGCTGGACAGGGGGCTCGAGCTCCTATAATTCACCCCTCCACTTT.

The chain is built from TRBV10-1 and TRBJ2-7, with 9 bases that match TRBD2. This CDR3 spans 15 amino acids. The V segment lost 10 bases and the J segment 1 base; nucleotides outside the gene matches: 11. Germline V gene sequence: CDR1 WNHNN, CDR2 SYGVQD (reference sequence). The CDR3 spells CATRETSGTSYEQYF. CDR3 in DNA: TGCGCCACGAGGGAGACTAGCGGTACTTCCTACGAGCAGTACTTC.

This sequence joins TRBV5-8 and TRBJ1-2; D is unresolved. This CDR3 contains 13 residues. Looked up from germline, CDR1 is SGHTS and CDR2 is YDEGEE. V was cut by 4 bases and J by 3 bases, with 10 bases left in between. The CDR3 DNA is TGTGCCAGCAGCCTGGGTTATTACTATGGCTACACCTTC. Protein product: CASSLGYYYGYTF.

The chain joins TRBV7-6 to TRBJ2-5, with 10 bases identical to TRBD2. Germline lookup yields CDR1 SGHVS and CDR2 FNYEAQ. This CDR3 comprises 17 residues. J gave up 1 base and V 5 bases, and 10 bases lay outside the gene matches. The CDR3 protein is CASSQEGLAKIQETQYF. The CDR3, as DNA: TGTGCCAGCAGCCAGGAGGGACTAGCGAAGATCCAAGAGACCCAGTACTTC.

Comments on this clone: The junction departs from germline at one end; a sequencing error may be responsible. V is TRBV3-1 (or the pseudogene TRBV3-2) and J is TRBJ1-2; TRBD1 aligns across 7 bases. The CDR3 runs 13 residues. Looked up from germline, CDR1 is LGHDT and CDR2 is YNNKEL (reference sequence). The CDR3 DNA follows: TGTGCCAGCAGCCAAGAAAGCTTGCAGGGGGTTTACTTC. As protein: CASSQESLQGVYF.

The rearrangement joins TRBV30 to TRBJ1-3; 9 bases align to TRBD1. The V segment lost 0 bases and the J segment 4 bases; nucleotides outside the gene matches: 7. CDR1 is GTSNPN and CDR2 is SVGIG in the germline V gene (reference sequence). This CDR3 comprises 16 residues. The CDR3 DNA reads TGTGCCTGGAGTGTAGGGGGACAGGGAATCGGAAACACCATATATTTT. Translating gives CAWSVGGQGIGNTIYF.

To note about this clone: Relative to the germline gene, one junction end is altered; a read error may explain this. The chain combines TRBV12-3 or TRBV12-4 with TRBJ2-1; TRBD1 aligns across 10 bases. The CDR3 is 11 amino acids. The CDR3 is CASSLTGQGIF. The CDR3 DNA sequence: TGTGCCAGCAGTTTGACGGGACAGGGGATCTTC.

This clone has only one observation. The chain has TRBV7-2 and TRBJ1-3; D possibly corresponds to TRBD1 (5 bases). Germline V gene lookup returns CDR1 SGHTA and CDR2 FQGNSA. The CDR3 extends over 17 amino acids. With 0 bases removed from V and 2 bases from J, the gap between germline ends came to 14 bases. CDR3 sequence reads: CASSLAGPGGTGNTIYF. CDR3 nucleotides: TGTGCCAGCAGCTTAGCAGGTCCGGGGGGAACTGGAAACACCATATATTTT.

V usage is TRBV6-1 and J usage is TRBJ2-7; D is unresolved. The ends were cut back, 3 bases at V and 3 bases at J, with 3 bases in the middle. The germline V gene encodes CDR1 MNHNS and CDR2 SASEGT. The CDR3 runs 11 residues. CDR3 protein: CASSDLYEQYF. For the CDR3, the DNA is TGTGCCAGCAGTGACCTCTACGAGCAGTACTTC.

The chain uses TRBV11-3 and TRBJ2-1, with 8 bases fitting TRBD2. This CDR3 is 14 amino acids long. V lost 1 base and J lost 7; bases outside the gene matches: 3. In germline, CDR1 is SGHNT, CDR2 YENEEA. The CDR3 region has the DNA TGTGCCAGCAGCTTAGCGGGAGGGCCGAATGAGCAGTTCTTC. It encodes CASSLAGGPNEQFF.